A single T cell receptor (beta chain) is shown here with its context. Within the sample, other DNA sequences also encode this same CDR3. This sample was taken from a study of shared clonotypes between healthy human individuals. Germline V CDR1 and CDR2: SGDLS, YYNGEE. Trimming removed 0 bases at V and 1 base at J, with 4 bases between. The CDR3 is made up of 14 amino acids. The test was conducted at deep level. Replicate sorted-subset PCRs were loaded with approximately 200 ng DNA, 31,000 or so T cell genomes. Clones were read by immunoSEQ multiplex PCR, and TCRdb kept only the in-frame ones, dropping some. This sample carries around 2,000,000 clones, approximately 95% of them seen once, and the ten largest clones take under 0.15%.

The rearrangement links TRBV9 to TRBJ1-4, with D unclear. Source material: naive CD4+ T cells sorted from blood. Stated subset: CD45RA+ positively selected. The sequence was obtained from a man aged 18 to 30 in good health. The CDR3 region has the DNA TGTGCCAGCAGCGTAGAGGGAACTAATGAAAAACTGTTTTTT. This translates into CASSVEGTNEKLFF.